A single sample is the source of the 3 T cell receptor beta chains below, sequenced in a study of long-term antiretroviral therapy in people with HIV. Survey level was the resolution at which the v3.0 immunoSEQ assay ran. Generated by immunoSEQ multiplex PCR, the TCRdb table keeps only in-frame clones and is missing some. The sample lists about 33,000 clones, 65% to 80% seen once, with 7.1% in the top ten. The material sequenced was unsorted PBMCs, taken 2 years after starting antiretroviral therapy. Receptor source: a woman aged 50 to 65 with HIV.

The chain combines TRBV21-1 with TRBJ2-7; the table's D call, TRBD2, has no DNA check behind it. TRBV21-1 is deemed a pseudogene. CDR3 size: 14 residues. In DNA form, the CDR3 reads TGTGCCAGCAGCAAAGGGGGGACTAGCCGCGAGCAGTACGTC. It codes for CASSKGGTSREQYV.

V gene TRBV4-1 combines with J gene TRBJ1-1; D is perhaps TRBD1 (6 bases). The CDR3 is 13 amino acids. Germline CDR1 is MGHRA and CDR2 is YSYEKL. V gave up 3 bases and J gave up 12 bases, with 17 bases separating them. The CDR3 nucleotides are TGCGCCAGCAGCCACGTGGGAGGGGGGTTATCTTTCTTT. Its translation: CASSHVGGGLSFF.

The chain uses TRBV30 and TRBJ2-3; D is unresolved. Trimming pared 3 bases from V and 2 bases from J, leaving 6 bases between. From germline, CDR1 is GTSNPN and CDR2 SVGIG (reference sequence). The CDR3 runs 12 residues. CDR3 in amino acids: CAWSLYTDTQYF. The CDR3 DNA sequence: TGTGCCTGGAGCTTATACACAGATACGCAGTATTTT.